The 26 T cell receptor beta chains presented below share a single source sample, sequenced in a study of shared T cell receptors in the human thymus. Generated by immunoSEQ multiplex PCR, the TCRdb table keeps only in-frame clones and is missing some. Of some 660,000 clones listed, 70% to 90% are singletons. The same data also went into a second study, on human thymus T cells.

Input material: thymocytes. These receptors were taken from a boy under two years old with a congenital heart defect.

The chain joins TRBV12-1 to TRBJ2-1; the table names TRBD2, a call not compared with the DNA. TRBV12-1 is a known pseudogene. The CDR3 sequence is 14 residues long. The CDR3 coding sequence is TGTGCCAGCATCCGACTAGCCAGAGACAATGAGCAGTTCTTC. Translated: CASIRLARDNEQFF.

The rearrangement joins TRBV15 to TRBJ1-1; possibly TRBD1 for D (5 bases). Per germline, CDR1 LNHNV and CDR2 YYDKDF (reference sequence). Trimming pared 1 base from V and 0 bases from J, leaving 12 bases between. This CDR3 has 16 amino acids. Written as DNA, the CDR3 is TGTGCCACCAGCAGAGGGTGTCAGGGCTTGAACACTGAAGCTTTCTTT. Amino acids: CATSRGCQGLNTEAFF. The whole variable domain, filled in from reference TRBV15 and TRBJ1-1, reads DAMVIQNPRYQVTQFGKPVTLSCSQTLNHNVMYWYQQKSSQAPKLLFHYYDKDFNNEADTPDNFQSRRPNTSFCFLDIRSPGLGDTAMYLCATSRGCQGLNTEAFFGQGTRLTVV.

This chain joins TRBV10-3 and TRBJ1-5; D is undetermined. The CDR3 runs to 16 residues. Germline V gives CDR1 ENHRY, CDR2 SYGVKD. V was shortened by 0 bases and J by 0 bases, with 9 bases between the two germline ends. As DNA, the CDR3 is TGTGCCATCAGTGAGTCGAAACTTTATAGCAATCAGCCCCAGCATTTT. Encoded protein: CAISESKLYSNQPQHF.

The chain is built from TRBV4-1 and TRBJ2-3; 9 bases agree with TRBD2. The CDR3 extends over 17 amino acids. CDR1 and CDR2 (germline): MGHRA, YSYEKL. The V and J ends lost 1 base and 2 bases, in that order; junction bases with no gene match: 7. The CDR3: CASSQVLGGGDTDTQYF. The CDR3 region has the DNA TGCGCCAGCAGCCAAGTCCTTGGCGGGGGGGACACAGATACGCAGTATTTT.

The rearrangement joins TRBV27 to TRBJ2-7, with 8 bases aligning to TRBD1. Germline lookup yields CDR1 MNHEY and CDR2 SMNVEV (reference sequence). This CDR3 contains 19 residues. V shed 4 bases, J shed 1 base, and the junction held 18 bases outside the gene matches. The CDR3 DNA is TGTGCCAGCAGTTCCCCCAGGGGGCGCGATAATAGCTGGTCCTACGAGCAGTACTTC. It codes for CASSSPRGRDNSWSYEQYF.

V gene TRBV30 combines with J gene TRBJ2-7; TRBD1 matches 8 bases. From germline, CDR1 is GTSNPN and CDR2 SVGIG (reference sequence). J gave up 5 bases and V 5 bases, and 14 bases lay outside the gene matches. This CDR3 has 15 amino acids. The CDR3: CAWAPPRQGSHEQYF. The CDR3 DNA sequence: TGTGCCTGGGCCCCACCACGACAGGGGTCCCACGAGCAGTACTTC.

This sequence joins TRBV7-2 and TRBJ2-3; 9 bases align to TRBD2. CDR1 is SGHTA, CDR2 FQGNSA, per germline. Trimming at V came to 5 bases and at J to 5 bases, leaving 14 bases not matched to a gene. The CDR3 contains 17 residues. CDR3 coding DNA: TGTGCCAGCAGCCCCCTGAGGCTAGCGGGGCCCGTAGATACGCAGTATTTT. As protein: CASSPLRLAGPVDTQYF.

The chain combines TRBV9 with TRBJ2-5; D might be TRBD2 (6 bases). Between the trimmed V and J ends, which lost 0 bases and 9 bases, there was a span of 18 bases. Germline CDR1 and CDR2: SGDLS and YYNGEE. CDR3 length: 15 amino acids. The CDR3 loop reads CASSVASGPDLAQYF. The CDR3 DNA reads TGTGCCAGCAGCGTAGCAAGCGGGCCGGATTTGGCCCAGTACTTC.

This chain connects TRBV9 to TRBJ1-2; 8 nucleotides match TRBD1. The CDR3 has 15 amino acids. Trimming cost V 4 bases and J 3 bases; bases outside gene matches: 8. Germline V gives CDR1 SGDLS, CDR2 YYNGEE. Here the CDR3 reads CASSLRDRLYYGYTF. The DNA for the CDR3 is TGTGCCAGCAGCCTCCGGGACAGGCTATACTATGGCTACACCTTC.

V is TRBV6-1 and J is TRBJ1-1; a weak D match, TRBD1 (6 bases). Germline lookup yields CDR1 MNHNS and CDR2 SASEGT. The CDR3 is made up of 15 amino acids. The V end lost 6 bases, the J end lost 0 bases, and 14 bases lay between the germline ends. CDR3 DNA sequence: TGTGCCAGCAGCGTCGGGGACACGATGAACACTGAAGCTTTCTTT. Amino acids: CASSVGDTMNTEAFF.

This clone was recorded only once. Other nucleotide sequences from this sample produce the same CDR3. The chain employs TRBV5-1 and TRBJ2-7; tentative D call: TRBD1 (6 bases). V lost 4 bases, J lost 1 base, and 9 bases lay in between. The CDR3 covers 13 residues. Germline V gene lookup returns CDR1 SGHRS and CDR2 YFSETQ. Written as DNA, the CDR3 is TGCGCCAGCAGCCTGGGACAATCCTACGAGCAGTACTTC. Its protein is CASSLGQSYEQYF.

V gene TRBV14 combines with J gene TRBJ2-5; 10 nucleotides line up with TRBD2. Unmatched junction bases numbered 7, after V lost 0 bases and J lost 6 bases. Germline assignment: CDR1 SGHDN and CDR2 FVKESK. This CDR3 is 16 amino acids long. The DNA for the CDR3 is TGTGCCAGCAGCCAAGAGTCTAGCGGGAGTTGGAAGACCCAGTACTTC. Amino acids: CASSQESSGSWKTQYF.

This rearrangement joins TRBV4-2 to TRBJ2-2; 11 nucleotides match TRBD2. This CDR3 has 19 amino acids. The germline V gene has CDR1 LGHNA and CDR2 YNFKEQ. The V gene end was trimmed by 0 bases and the J gene end by 2 bases; junction bases not matched to a gene: 8. The CDR3 spells CASSQEGASGGQNTGELFF. The CDR3 DNA reads TGTGCCAGCAGCCAAGAAGGTGCTAGCGGGGGGCAAAACACCGGGGAGCTGTTTTTT.

The chain has TRBV2 and TRBJ1-1; D remains unclear. The germline CDR1 and CDR2 sequences are SNHLY and FYNNEI. This CDR3 comprises 14 residues. Trimming removed 3 bases at V and 4 bases at J, with 12 bases between. CDR3 loop: CASSDLAGSTEAFF. In nucleotides, the CDR3 is TGTGCCAGCAGTGATTTGGCAGGCAGCACTGAAGCTTTCTTT. Complete variable domain (other parts from reference TRBV2 and TRBJ1-1): EPEVTQTPSHQVTQMGQEVILRCVPISNHLYFYWYRQILGQKVEFLVSFYNNEISEKSEIFDDQFSVERPDGSNFTLKIRSTKLEDSAMYFCASSDLAGSTEAFFGQGTRLTVV.

V and J are TRBV9 and TRBJ2-5, with a possible D match to TRBD2 (7 bases). This CDR3 comprises 14 residues. V was clipped by 4 bases and J by 5 bases, with 15 bases between them. Germline lookup yields CDR1 SGDLS and CDR2 YYNGEE. The CDR3 DNA follows: TGTGCCAGCAGCCTAGGGGGGGGCCGGGAGACCCAGTACTTC. As protein: CASSLGGGRETQYF.

This chain uses TRBV11-2 with TRBJ2-3; 7 bases align to TRBD1. The V gene's germline CDR1 is SGHAT and CDR2 FQNNGV. The CDR3 consists of 16 residues. The V gene end was trimmed by 6 bases and the J gene end by 7 bases; junction bases not matched to a gene: 16. The CDR3 nucleotides are TGTGCCAGCAGTAAGAGAGGGGGCCCCGAACCCTATACGCAGTATTTT. This sequence encodes CASSKRGGPEPYTQYF.

Comment on this clone: The junction and the germline gene differ at one end; a read error may be behind it. The J gene is TRBJ2-1, the V gene TRBV6-6; D unresolved. Germline CDR1 reads MNHNY; CDR2 reads SVGAGI (reference sequence). This CDR3 is built from 13 residues. Written as DNA, the CDR3 is TGTGCCAGCAGTCCCGACTCCCACAATGAGCAGTTCTTC. This translates into CASSPDSHNEQFF.

CDR3 in amino acids: CASRHPGGPELAGLHEQFF. The CDR3 region has the DNA TGTGCCAGCAGACACCCGGGGGGGCCAGAACTAGCGGGGTTGCATGAGCAGTTCTTC. The chain links TRBV2 to TRBJ2-1; 10 bases are shared with TRBD2. Germline CDR1 SNHLY, CDR2 FYNNEI. The CDR3 consists of 19 residues. The ends lost 6 bases at V and 8 bases at J; junction bases unmatched: 22.

The chain couples TRBV27 to TRBJ2-5, with 9 bases lining up with TRBD2. The DNA end is more similar to TRBJ2-7, so the J call may be wrong. Germline values: CDR1 MNHEY, CDR2 SMNVEV (reference sequence). This CDR3 contains 14 residues. The DNA of the CDR3 is TGTGCCAGCAATCGGACTAGCGCATCCTACGAGCAGTACTTC. It specifies CASNRTSASYEQYF.

This sequence joins TRBV19 and TRBJ2-7; 11 bases fit TRBD2. Germline V gene sequence: CDR1 LNHDA, CDR2 SQIVND (reference sequence). CDR3 length: 15 residues. V trimming: 5 bases; J trimming: 2 bases; junction bases outside the gene matches: 5. The DNA for the CDR3 is TGTGCCAGTAGTCCTTGGACTAGCGGGCCCTACGAGCAGTACTTC. This gives the protein CASSPWTSGPYEQYF.

The genes are TRBV28 and TRBJ2-6; possibly TRBD1 for D (6 bases). Deletions cut 2 bases from V and 3 bases from J, with 14 bases between. This CDR3 comprises 17 residues. CDR1 and CDR2 (germline): MDHEN, SYDVKM. The CDR3 sequence is CASSLRVRGVGANVLTF. The DNA of the CDR3 is TGTGCCAGCAGTTTACGGGTCAGGGGAGTTGGGGCCAACGTCCTGACTTTC.

Only one count was recorded for this clone. This chain links TRBV19 with TRBJ2-2; perhaps TRBD1 as D (5 bases). The CDR3 contains 17 residues. CDR1 and CDR2 (germline): LNHDA, SQIVND (reference sequence). V was pared by 6 bases and J by 6 bases, with 23 bases between. In DNA form, the CDR3 reads TGTGCCAGTAGCAAAGAAAAACAGGCCCCCAAAGCCGGGGAGCTGTTTTTT. Protein sequence: CASSKEKQAPKAGELFF.

This clone was counted once. The V call is TRBV6-6, the J call TRBJ2-7, with D unclear. CDR1 MNHNY and CDR2 SVGAGI come from the germline V gene (reference sequence). V was clipped by 2 bases and J by 4 bases, with 15 bases between them. The CDR3 loop spans 15 amino acids. The CDR3 DNA sequence: TGTGCCAGCAGTTACGTGGTCAGGCAATATTACGAGCAGTACTTC. Its protein is CASSYVVRQYYEQYF.

This clone was observed a handful of times. This chain joins TRBV19 and TRBJ1-3; unclear D gene. The CDR3 is 16 residues long. Germline V gene sequence: CDR1 LNHDA, CDR2 SQIVND (reference sequence). Trimming took 4 bases from V and 0 from J, leaving 13 bases between them. This chain's CDR3 is CASSTLTSSSGNTIYF. The CDR3 nucleotides read TGTGCCAGTAGTACCCTGACTTCCTCCTCTGGAAACACCATATATTTT.

The V call is TRBV12-5, the J call TRBJ1-2; perhaps TRBD1 as D (5 bases). Germline CDR1 LGHNT, CDR2 FRNRAP. V was cut by 1 base and J by 0 bases, with 9 bases left in between. The CDR3 is made up of 15 amino acids. The CDR3 here is CASGLGAGSNYGYTF. As DNA, the CDR3 is TGTGCTAGTGGTTTGGGGGCAGGGTCTAACTATGGCTACACCTTC.

The chain carries TRBV2 and TRBJ2-2, with D possibly TRBD2 on 7 matching bases. The CDR3 runs to 17 residues. V lost 1 base and J 7 bases, leaving 19 bases between the germline ends. Germline-derived CDR1 and CDR2 are SNHLY and FYNNEI. The CDR3, as DNA: TGTGCCAGCAGTGAAGTTCACCGGGGAGGGGGTCGCGGGGAGCTGTTTTTT. Its protein is CASSEVHRGGGRGELFF.